This TCR beta chain was profiled in a study of T cell responses to AZD1222 COVID-19 vaccine. Study observations and caveats: Donor demographics were predominantly white British with a female majority; clonal diversity may be underestimated. A rise in Spike-specific TCR breadth and depth followed two AZD1222 doses. Just a handful of AZD1222 recipients were seropositive at baseline.

The protocol was immunoSEQ multiplex PCR, while the TCRdb copy is restricted to in-frame clones and leaves out a portion. The sample consists of 110,000 or so clones, 88% of them appearing once. As for this clone: What it binds is unknown.

The CDR3 extends over 14 amino acids. Trimming removed 3 bases from V and 4 bases from J, with 9 bases in between. Germline loops: CDR1 MDHEN, CDR2 SYDVKM. The TCR originated in an adult in good health. The sample in question was peripheral blood, obtained on day 0 of MenACWY control vaccination. The gene calls are TRBV28 and TRBJ1-4; tentatively, D is TRBD1 (5 bases). CDR3 nucleotides: TGTGCCAGCAGTTTGCGGCAGGGTAATGAAAAACTGTTTTTT. It yields the protein CASSLRQGNEKLFF.